This T cell receptor beta chain was identified in a study of blood T cell repertoires in COVID-19. Study at large: Samples came from the United States, Italy and Spain, spanning acute and convalescent COVID-19. PBMCs, B-cell-depleted T cells, or T cells were the source of the cDNA or gDNA that made up the material.

In the original processing: Estimated nucleated cell counts came from reference gene primer amplification. Here immunoSEQ multiplex PCR was the method, and the copy in TCRdb shows in-frame clones only, minus some. From that table come the V and J calls and clone size; the DNA was used to work out D and trimming. The sample lists 50,000 to 60,000 clones; about four fifths were seen once. The CDR3 has 21 residues. The receptor was isolated from a man between 65 and 79 years old with active COVID-19. The J gene is TRBJ2-7, the V gene TRBV1; TRBD2, the D gene given by the table, was not confirmed from the DNA. TRBV1 is described as a pseudogene. The source material was peripheral blood. This chain's CDR3 is CTSSQDRSPFALAGGTYEQYF. DNA of the CDR3: TGCACCAGCAGCCAAGATCGTTCCCCCTTTGCGCTAGCGGGGGGTACCTACGAGCAGTACTTC.